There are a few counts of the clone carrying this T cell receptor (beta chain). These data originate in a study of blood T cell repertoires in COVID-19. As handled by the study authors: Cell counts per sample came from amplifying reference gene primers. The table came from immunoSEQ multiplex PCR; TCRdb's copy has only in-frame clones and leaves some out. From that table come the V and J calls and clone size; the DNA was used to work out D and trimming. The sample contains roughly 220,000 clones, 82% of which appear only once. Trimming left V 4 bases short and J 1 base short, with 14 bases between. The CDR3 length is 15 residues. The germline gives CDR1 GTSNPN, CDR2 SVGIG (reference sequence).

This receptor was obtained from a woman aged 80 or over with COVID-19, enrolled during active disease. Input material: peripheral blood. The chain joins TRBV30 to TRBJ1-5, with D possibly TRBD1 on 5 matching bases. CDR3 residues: CAWTTGGASNQPQHF. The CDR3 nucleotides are TGTGCCTGGACCACGGGAGGGGCAAGCAATCAGCCCCAGCATTTT.